This record looks at one TCR beta chain sequence and its context. The target of this receptor is not known. No base qualities exist here, and no much larger clone lies one base off it. The CDR3 regions of human TCRbeta chains were subjected to immunosequencing. The paper's data handling went like this. Repertoire TCRs were checked for matches against a reference library of SARS-CoV-2-specific TCRs that had been generated using the MIRA antigen-specificity platform. Breadth was defined as the fraction of unique TCRs that were SARS-CoV-2-associated. Depth was defined as the fraction of total T cells that were SARS-CoV-2-associated. Using the MIRA data, each spike-specific TCR was assigned both to the spike region to which the TCR was reactive and to a CD4 or CD8 class. Log10-transformed breadth and depth values were compared by one-way ANOVA with Sidak's multiple comparisons tests. TCRdb's version of the immuneACCESS table is confined to in-frame rearrangements and falls short of the full clone set. An unresolved V gene accounts for under half of the shortfall where checked; the remainder is of unknown origin. V, J and clone size derive from that table, while D and trimming were established from the DNA sequence. The sample records 95,000 or so clones, roughly 84% of which are singletons. The ten largest clones add up to roughly 3% of the sample.

These data originate in a study of T cell responses to AZD1222 COVID-19 vaccine (dated by TCRdb to the early 2020s). Notes on the research overall: AZD1222 recipients with second doses at about 4 weeks or about 12 weeks were pooled, because spike-specific TCR depth and breadth did not differ between schedules. A total of 240 or so trial participants underwent TCR sequencing, of whom 207 had received two doses of AZD1222 and around 25 had received two doses of the MenACWY control vaccine. Trial participants were enrolled into age subgroups of 18-55, 56-69 and 70-plus years, which contained around 140, 26 and 57 TCR-sequenced participants, respectively. Points the paper makes about the study in general: Conclusions about previously exposed vaccinees are limited, since just a handful of AZD1222 recipients were seropositive for SARS-CoV-2 at baseline. The vaccine-associated CD4 TCRs covered the entire spike protein, and the dominant responses fell in regions 160-218 and 743-854. Spike-specific TCR breadth and depth rose significantly after two AZD1222 doses compared with day 0 and with MenACWY recipients. Because no day 14 peak-response samples were available, the repertoires could be characterized only after the peak T cell response. Reportedly, almost half of the unique spike-specific TCRs recognized epitopes lying outside the regions that are mutated in the B.1.351 and B.1.1.7 variants. The 56-69-year group was small, and its depth increase did not reach significance, likely because of low power. Most participants were white British and females outnumbered males, and the authors suggested that clonal diversity may have been underestimated.

What this sample's time point label stands for: baseline before first vaccination. Samples from vaccinated people were obtained from the UK trials COV001 and COV002, which included a single-blind randomized controlled phase 2/3 trial of AZD1222 (ChAdOx1 nCoV-19) in healthy adults. For TCRbeta chain sequencing, PBMC samples were collected from trial participants at day 0 and at day 28 after the second dose. V loses 0 bases, J loses 4 bases, and the germline ends lie 3 bases apart. In the germline V gene, CDR1 corresponds to KGHDR and CDR2 to SFDVKD. The CDR3 runs 13 amino acids, cysteine and phenylalanine included. Only the CDR3 portion is preserved as DNA: 39 bases, with reading frame beginning at the first base.

Sequenced material: peripheral blood, taken on day 0 of AZD1222 vaccination. The sequence is built from TRBV24-1 and TRBJ1-3, with no confidently assigned D gene. The source is an adult in good health. The CDR3 protein: CATSDLYGNTIYF. Read as DNA, the sequence is TGTGCCACCAGTGATTTGTACGGAAACACCATATATTTT.